This note documents a single T cell receptor (beta chain) sequence. Some clones are missing from TCRdb's copy, which holds only in-frame ones; the method was immunoSEQ multiplex PCR. This table has some 120,000 clones, just over 85% appearing once. These data come from a study of T cell responses to AZD1222 COVID-19 vaccine. Per germline, CDR1 SQVTM and CDR2 ANQGSEA. Trimming removed 3 bases at V and 2 bases at J, with 13 bases between. CDR3 length equals 14 residues. The source of this sequence is an adult in good health. The gene calls are TRBV29-1 and TRBJ1-1; D might be TRBD1 (5 bases). Here the sequenced sample was peripheral blood, taken on day 0 of AZD1222 vaccination. CDR3 region: CSVDVGGINTEAFF. The CDR3 region has the DNA TGCAGCGTTGACGTGGGGGGTATCAACACTGAAGCTTTCTTT.